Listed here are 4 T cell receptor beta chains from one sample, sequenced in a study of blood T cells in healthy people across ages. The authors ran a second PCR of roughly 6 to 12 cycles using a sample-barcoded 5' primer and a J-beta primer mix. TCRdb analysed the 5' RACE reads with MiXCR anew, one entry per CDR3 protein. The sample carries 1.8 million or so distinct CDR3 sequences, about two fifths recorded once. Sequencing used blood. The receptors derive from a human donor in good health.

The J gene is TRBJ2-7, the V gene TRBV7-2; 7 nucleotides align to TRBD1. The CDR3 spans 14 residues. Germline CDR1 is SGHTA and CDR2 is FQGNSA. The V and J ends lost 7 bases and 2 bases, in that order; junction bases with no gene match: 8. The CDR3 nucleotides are TGTGCCAGCACCGGGGACAGCCTCACCTACGAGCAGTACTTC. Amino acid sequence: CASTGDSLTYEQYF.

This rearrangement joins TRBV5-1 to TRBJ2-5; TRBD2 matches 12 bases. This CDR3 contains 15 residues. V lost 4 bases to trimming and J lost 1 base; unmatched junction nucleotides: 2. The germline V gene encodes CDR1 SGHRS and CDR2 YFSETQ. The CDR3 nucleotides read TGCGCCAGCAGCCGGACTAGCGGGATCCAAGAGACCCAGTACTTC. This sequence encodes CASSRTSGIQETQYF.

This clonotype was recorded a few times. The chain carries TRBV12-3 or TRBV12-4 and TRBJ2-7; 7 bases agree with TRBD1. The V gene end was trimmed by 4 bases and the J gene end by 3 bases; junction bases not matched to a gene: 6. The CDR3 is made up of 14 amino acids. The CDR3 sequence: CASSSPGGIYEQYF. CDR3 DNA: TGTGCCAGCAGTTCCCCAGGGGGAATCTACGAGCAGTACTTC.

The CDR3 here is CASSAFRDSSEAFF. CDR3 in DNA: TGTGCCAGCAGTGCTTTTCGAGACTCTAGTGAAGCTTTCTTT. The chain combines TRBV27 with TRBJ1-1, with D unresolved. Trimming removed 5 bases from V and 7 bases from J, with 17 bases in between. Looked up from germline, CDR1 is MNHEY and CDR2 is SMNVEV (reference sequence). This CDR3 has 14 amino acids.